One and the same sample provided the 5 T cell receptor beta chains below, sequenced in a study of blood T cells in healthy people across ages. Primers used in a second PCR of roughly 7 to 12 cycles were a sample-barcoded 5' primer and a J-beta primer mix. One entry per CDR3 protein results from TCRdb running MiXCR on the 5' RACE reads. The sample consists of approximately 1.5 million distinct CDR3 sequences, roughly 43% of them appearing once. Sequencing was performed on blood. These receptors all stem from a woman under 30 in good health.

This clonotype was seen repeatedly, ten times or more. The chain uses TRBV9 and TRBJ2-5; 7 bases are shared with TRBD1. CDR1 and CDR2 (germline): SGDLS, YYNGEE. Trimming removed 0 bases from V and 5 bases from J; junction bases left unmatched: 1. This CDR3 contains 13 residues. CDR3 sequence (DNA): TGTGCCAGCAGCGTAGACAGGGGTGAGACCCAGTACTTC. Translated, it gives CASSVDRGETQYF.

This chain connects TRBV5-6 to TRBJ1-5, with a weak D call TRBD1 (6 bases). There are 16 residues in the CDR3. CDR1 is SGHDT, CDR2 YYEEEE, per germline. Trimming took 1 base from V and 1 from J, leaving 12 bases between them. The CDR3 DNA reads as TGTGCCAGCAGCTTGCGGGGGGCGCGAAGCAATCAGCCCCAGCATTTT. This sequence encodes CASSLRGARSNQPQHF.

This clonotype has more than one count but fewer than ten. V and J are TRBV7-9 and TRBJ2-5, with TRBD1 matching 8 bases. V lost 6 bases, J lost 5 bases, and 8 bases stayed unmatched. Per the germline V gene, CDR1 is SEHNR and CDR2 is FQNEAQ (reference sequence). The length of the CDR3 is 14 residues. The CDR3 loop reads CASRARTGLETQYF. CDR3 bases: TGTGCCAGCAGAGCTAGGACAGGGCTGGAGACCCAGTACTTC.

This clonotype was counted a few times. This chain uses TRBV9 with TRBJ1-2; 7 bases fit TRBD1. CDR1 is SGDLS and CDR2 is YYNGEE in the germline V gene. The J segment lost 3 bases and the V segment lost 3 bases, leaving 5 bases of the junction unmatched. This CDR3 contains 14 residues. The CDR3 spells CASSADREDYGYTF. The CDR3 DNA reads as TGTGCCAGCAGCGCAGACAGGGAGGACTATGGCTACACCTTC. Complete variable domain (other parts from reference TRBV9 and TRBJ1-2): DSGVTQTPKHLITATGQRVTLRCSPRSGDLSVYWYQQSLDQGLQFLIQYYNGEERAKGNILERFSAQQFPDLHSELNLSSLELGDSALYFCASSADREDYGYTFGSGTRLTVV.

This chain links TRBV12-3 or TRBV12-4 with TRBJ1-6; TRBD1 matches 8 bases. The V and J ends lost 6 bases and 4 bases, in that order; junction bases with no gene match: 5. This CDR3 spans 15 amino acids. The CDR3 DNA sequence: TGTGCCAGCAGCAGGGACAGGCCGTATAATTCACCCCTCCACTTT. Protein: CASSRDRPYNSPLHF.